The text below deals with one T cell receptor beta chain. Its antigen is as yet unknown. Assay used: immunoSEQ multiplex PCR; TCRdb lists only in-frame clones, some missing. The sample includes 25,000 to 35,000 clones, 80% seen only once; the top ten take almost 6%. This entry belongs to a study of Siglec-9 on CD8 T cells in melanoma. The study's findings and limits: In melanoma tumors, a Siglec-9-marked effector memory CD8+ subset reportedly appeared to accumulate.

Trimming stripped 5 bases from V and 6 bases from J, with 13 bases between. The germline V gene has CDR1 LNHDA and CDR2 SQIVND (reference sequence). The CDR3 has 14 amino acids. V is TRBV19 and J is TRBJ2-2; tentatively, D is TRBD1 (5 bases). The sample was Siglec-9- CD8+ T cells sorted from blood. The TCR comes from a human donor in good health. CDR3 in amino acids: CASSPDSPSGELFF. For the CDR3, the DNA is TGTGCCAGTAGTCCTGACAGCCCTTCCGGGGAGCTGTTTTTT.